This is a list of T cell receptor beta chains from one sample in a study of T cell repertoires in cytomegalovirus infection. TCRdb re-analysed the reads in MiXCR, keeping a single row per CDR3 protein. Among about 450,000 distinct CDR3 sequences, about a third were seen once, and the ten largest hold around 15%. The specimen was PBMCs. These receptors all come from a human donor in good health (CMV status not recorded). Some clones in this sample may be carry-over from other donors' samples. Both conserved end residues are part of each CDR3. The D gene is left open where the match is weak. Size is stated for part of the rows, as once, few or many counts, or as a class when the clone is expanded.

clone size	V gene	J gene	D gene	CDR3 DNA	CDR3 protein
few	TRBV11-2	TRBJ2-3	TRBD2	TGTGCCAGCAGCAAGCTTAGCGGGGGGCCCACAGATACGCAGTATTTT	CASSKLSGGPTDTQYF
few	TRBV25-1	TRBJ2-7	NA	TGTGCCAGCAGTCCATCAGGGCTCCACGAGCAGTACTTC	CASSPSGLHEQYF
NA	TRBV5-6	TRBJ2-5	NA	TGTGCCAGCAGCACCCACAGGGTAGGGGGAGAGACCCAGTACTTC	CASSTHRVGGETQYF
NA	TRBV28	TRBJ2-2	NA	TGTGCCAGCAGTTTGGTAGACCCCATCCCGGGGGAGCTGTTTTTT	CASSLVDPIPGELFF
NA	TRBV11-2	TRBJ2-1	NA	TGTGCCAGCAGCCCCCTGGCCTACAATGAGCAGTTCTTC	CASSPLAYNEQFF
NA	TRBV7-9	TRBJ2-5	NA	TGTGCCAGCAGCCCCCCCTTGGAGGAAGAGACCCAGTACTTC	CASSPPLEEETQYF
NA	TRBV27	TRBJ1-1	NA	TGTGCCAGCAGTTTATCCGCAGATTATAACACTGAAGCTTTCTTT	CASSLSADYNTEAFF
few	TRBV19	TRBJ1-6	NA	TGTGCCAGTACCATCAGGGAGAACCTCAATTCACCCCTCCACTTT	CASTIRENLNSPLHF
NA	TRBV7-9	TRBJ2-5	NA	TGTGCCAGCAGCTCTCCAGGCCTCGGGGAGCAAATGTTTATTTACCAAGAGACCCAGTACTTC	CASSSPGLGEQMFIYQETQYF
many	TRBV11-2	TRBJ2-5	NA	TGTGCCAGCGGGGGAACCCAAGAGACCCAGTACTTC	CASGGTQETQYF
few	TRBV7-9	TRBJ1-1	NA	TGTGCCAGCAGTACCGGGGCGTTGGACACTGAAGCTTTCTTT	CASSTGALDTEAFF
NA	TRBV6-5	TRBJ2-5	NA	TGTGCCAGCAGTTATCCGGGGGCTGAAGAGACCCAGTACTTC	CASSYPGAEETQYF
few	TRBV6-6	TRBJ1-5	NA	TGTGCCAGCAGTTACAGCCAGACTGGCAATCAGCCCCAGCATTTT	CASSYSQTGNQPQHF
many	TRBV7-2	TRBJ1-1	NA	TGTGCCAGCAGCTTAGTGCCAGCAGGTGAAGCTTTCTTT	CASSLVPAGEAFF
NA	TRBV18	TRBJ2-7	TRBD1	TGTGCCAGCACAAAGGGACAGGACTACGAGCAGTACTTC	CASTKGQDYEQYF
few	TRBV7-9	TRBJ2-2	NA	TGTGCCAGCAGCTTTAGCGGGACAGGGACGTGGGAGCTGTTTTTT	CASSFSGTGTWELFF
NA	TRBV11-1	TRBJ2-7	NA	TGTGCCAGCAGCTTCTCTCTGGGGGTGTCCTACGAGCAGTACTTC	CASSFSLGVSYEQYF
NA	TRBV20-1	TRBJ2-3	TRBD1	TGCAGTGCTAGGGCAGGGGGTAGAACAGATACGCAGTATTTT	CSARAGGRTDTQYF
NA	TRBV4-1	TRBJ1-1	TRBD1	TGCGCCAGCAGCCAAATGGGACCGACAGGGAGCACTGAAGCTTTCTTT	CASSQMGPTGSTEAFF
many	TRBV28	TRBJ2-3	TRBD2	TGTGCCAGCAGTTTATATAAGCTGTCCCCATCTAGCGGGGGTATCACAGATACGCAGTATTTT	CASSLYKLSPSSGGITDTQYF
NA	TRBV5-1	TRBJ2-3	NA	TGCGCCAGCAGCTTGGCCCGAGAGGGCACAGATACGCAGTATTTT	CASSLAREGTDTQYF
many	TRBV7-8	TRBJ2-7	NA	TGTGCCAGCAGCTTAGGACCCGAGCAGTACTTC	CASSLGPEQYF
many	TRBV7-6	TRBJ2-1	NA	TGTGCCAGCAGCTTAGTTACAGGGTCGGGTAATGAGCAGTTCTTC	CASSLVTGSGNEQFF
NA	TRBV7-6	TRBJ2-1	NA	TGTGCCAGCAGCCCTCTAGCGCGGGGCCACAATGAGCAGTTCTTC	CASSPLARGHNEQFF
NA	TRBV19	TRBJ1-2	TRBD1	TGTGCCAGTAGTACTCCGGGACAGGAGTATGGCTACACCTTC	CASSTPGQEYGYTF
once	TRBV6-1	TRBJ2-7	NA	TGTGCCCGCTGGACGGGCGGGTCCTACGAGCAGTACTTC	CARWTGGSYEQYF
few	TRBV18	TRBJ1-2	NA	TGTGCCAGCTCACCACCGCAGTTTTTCTATGGCTACACCTTC	CASSPPQFFYGYTF
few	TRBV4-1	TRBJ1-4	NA	TGCGCCAGCAGCCAAGTAGGTCAGGAAAGTGAAAAACTGTTTTTT	CASSQVGQESEKLFF
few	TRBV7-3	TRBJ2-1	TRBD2	TGTGCCAGCAGCATGACTAGCGGGGGGGTTAATAATGAGCAGTTCTTC	CASSMTSGGVNNEQFF
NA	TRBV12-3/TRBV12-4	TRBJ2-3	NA	TGTGCCAGCAGTTTTGTTGGCAGCACAGATACGCAGTATTTT	CASSFVGSTDTQYF
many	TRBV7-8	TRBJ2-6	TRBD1	TGTGCCAGCAGTGTCATCCAGGGGGCTGGGGCCAACGTCCTGACTTTC	CASSVIQGAGANVLTF
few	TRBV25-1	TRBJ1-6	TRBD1	TGTGCCAGCAGTAGACAGGGAGGGCGGAATTCACCCCTCCACTTT	CASSRQGGRNSPLHF
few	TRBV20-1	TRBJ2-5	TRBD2	TGCAGTGCCAGGTTCGGGACTACCACGGAGACCCAGTACTTC	CSARFGTTTETQYF
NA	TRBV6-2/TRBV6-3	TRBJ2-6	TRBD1	TGTGCCAGCAGACCCGGGACAGGGGTGGCTTGGGCCAACGTCCTGACTTTC	CASRPGTGVAWANVLTF